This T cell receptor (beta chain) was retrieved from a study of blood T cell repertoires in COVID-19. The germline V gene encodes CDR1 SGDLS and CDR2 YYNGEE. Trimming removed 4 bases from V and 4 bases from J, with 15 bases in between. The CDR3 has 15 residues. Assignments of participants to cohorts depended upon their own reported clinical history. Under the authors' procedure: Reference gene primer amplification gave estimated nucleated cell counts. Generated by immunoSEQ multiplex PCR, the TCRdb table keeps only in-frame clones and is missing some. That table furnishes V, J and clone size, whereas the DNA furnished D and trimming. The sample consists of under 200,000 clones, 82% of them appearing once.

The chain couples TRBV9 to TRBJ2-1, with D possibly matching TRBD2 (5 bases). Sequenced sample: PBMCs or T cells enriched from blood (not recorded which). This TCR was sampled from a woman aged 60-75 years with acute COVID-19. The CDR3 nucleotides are TGTGCCAGCAGCCCCCGTGGGGAGCTATACAATGAGCAGTTCTTC. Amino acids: CASSPRGELYNEQFF.